This T cell receptor beta chain was sequenced for a study of T cells in tumors after PD-1 blockade. On the study more broadly: Excluded were patients with checkpoint blockade, immunosuppressants, or radiotherapy or other anti-cancer therapy within 4 weeks. A subset received ongoing vismodegib 150 mg daily alongside anti-PD-1 therapy. On average, peripheral blood gave approximately 120,000 TCR templates and tens of thousands of unique clonotypes.

Study observations and caveats: Peripheral recruitment is suggested, as some novel exhausted tumor clones were in pre-treatment blood.

This clone was seen more than once but under ten times. Its specificity is not known. Per the germline V gene, CDR1 is KGHSH and CDR2 is LQKENI. This CDR3 is built from 13 residues. V was shortened by 5 bases and J by 5 bases, with 13 bases between the two germline ends. This table comes from immunoSEQ multiplex PCR, and its TCRdb copy is limited to in-frame clones, with some not included. The data show 40,000 to 55,000 clones, approximately 79% seen once. This TCR came from a human donor with basal cell carcinoma. Sequenced material: PBMCs, taken before anti-PD-1 treatment. This sequence joins TRBV18 and TRBJ2-7; possible D gene TRBD1, 7 bases. Written as DNA, the CDR3 is TGTGCCAGCTCAATCCAGGGGGGCAACGAGCAGTACTTC. Protein product: CASSIQGGNEQYF.